The subject of this entry is one TCR beta chain. Data came from immunoSEQ multiplex PCR; TCRdb stores just in-frame clones and leaves some out. The table has 70,000 to 95,000 clones, 87% seen once. The sample originates from a study of control samples from healthy donors and cancer patients. This CDR3 contains 15 residues. Germline-derived CDR1 and CDR2 are SGHTA and FQGNSA. With V trimmed by 3 bases and J by 4 bases, 4 bases remained unmatched. The chain employs TRBV7-2 and TRBJ2-3, with TRBD2 identical over 10 bases. The TCR originated in a man between 45 and 60 years old in good health. Sequencing was performed on blood. The CDR3 is CASSFSGGASDTQYF. The CDR3 DNA sequence: TGTGCCAGCAGCTTCAGCGGGGGGGCATCAGATACGCAGTATTTT.